This paragraph reports one TCR beta chain. The antigen is unknown. TCRdb's table, derived via immunoSEQ multiplex PCR, lists solely in-frame clones and lacks some. This sample yields roughly 63,000 clones, of which approximately 90% are seen a single time; 10% to 13% belongs to the top ten. This sample is part of a study of OX40 agonist ivuxolimab in advanced cancers. Study context: Partial responses were achieved by three patients: one hepatocellular carcinoma, two cutaneous melanoma.

The CDR3 loop spans 15 amino acids. Trimming removed 5 bases at V and 5 bases at J, with 18 bases between. Germline assignment: CDR1 LNHDA and CDR2 SQIVND (reference sequence). Exclusion applied to patients with autoimmune disease history or systemic immunosuppression. Study outcomes and limitations: Some nonresponders likewise displayed low normalized T-cell clonal expansion.

This TCR derives from an adult with an advanced solid tumor such as melanoma, head and neck, liver or kidney cancer. The V call is TRBV19, the J call TRBJ1-1; D remains unclear. Sequenced here: CD4+ or CD8+ T cells sorted from blood, sampled in a trial of the OX40 agonist ivuxolimab. The CDR3: CASSLLMRPGTEAFF. The DNA for the CDR3 is TGTGCCAGTAGTCTGCTTATGAGGCCGGGAACTGAAGCTTTCTTT.